This T cell receptor (beta chain) emerged from a study of blood T cells in healthy people across ages. This clonotype was observed once. Alongside a J-beta primer mix, a sample-barcoded 5' primer served in a second PCR lasting about 7 to 12 cycles. TCRdb analysed the 5' RACE reads with MiXCR anew, one entry per CDR3 protein. The sample contains around 780,000 distinct CDR3 sequences, 25% to 30% of which appear only once. The same sample was also used in a study of T cells of mothers and their children. That study reports: In each mother, TCR beta CDR3 reads exceeded 8.5 million; in each child, they numbered approximately 3.3 million.

This sequence originates from a boy between 10 and 17 years old in good health. The material sequenced was blood.

The CDR3, as DNA: TGTGCCAGAGGACTAGCGGGGGGGCAAGAGACCCAGTACTTC. Translating gives CARGLAGGQETQYF. This sequence joins TRBV21-1 and TRBJ2-5; the D segment call TRBD2 is taken from the table without a DNA check. TRBV21-1 is recorded as a pseudogene. The length of the CDR3 is 14 residues.